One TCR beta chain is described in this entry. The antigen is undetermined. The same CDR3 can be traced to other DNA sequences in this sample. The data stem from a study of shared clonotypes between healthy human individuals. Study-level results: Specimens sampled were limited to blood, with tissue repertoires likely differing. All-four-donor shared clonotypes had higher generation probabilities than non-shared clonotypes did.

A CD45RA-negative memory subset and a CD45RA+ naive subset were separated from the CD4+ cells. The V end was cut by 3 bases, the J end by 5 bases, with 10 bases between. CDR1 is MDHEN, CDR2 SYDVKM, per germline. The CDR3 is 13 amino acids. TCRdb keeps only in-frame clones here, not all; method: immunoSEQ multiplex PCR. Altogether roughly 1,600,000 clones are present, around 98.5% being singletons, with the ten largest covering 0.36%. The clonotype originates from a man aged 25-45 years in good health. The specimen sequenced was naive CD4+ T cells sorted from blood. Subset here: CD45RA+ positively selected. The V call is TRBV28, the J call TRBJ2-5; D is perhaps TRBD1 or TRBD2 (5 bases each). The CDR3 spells CASSFGGRETQYF. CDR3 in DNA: TGTGCCAGCAGTTTTGGGGGAAGGGAGACCCAGTACTTC.